Following are 10 T cell receptor beta chains from one sample sequenced in a study of shared T cell receptors in the human thymus (dated by TCRdb to the early 2020s). The library was produced with the immunoSEQ multiplex PCR assay. This immuneACCESS table, as held by TCRdb, lists in-frame sequences with V and J called but not all clones. Of the missing ones, under half trace to an unresolved V gene in checked studies; the others have no known cause. For this sample there are just under 550,000 clones; about 84% appear just once. The top ten constitute approximately 0.013% of the sample. This sample also belongs to another study, concerning human thymus T cells.

Specimen: thymocytes. The receptors were sampled from a boy in the first two years of life with a congenital heart defect. Donor details come from another sample of the same person, matched by shared clones.

This rearrangement joins TRBV4-2 to TRBJ2-5, with D tentatively TRBD1 (5 bases). The assigned J gene may be wrong: the sequence end matches TRBJ2-7 better. Looked up from germline, CDR1 is LGHNA and CDR2 is YNFKEQ. The CDR3 runs 16 residues. CDR3 nucleotides: TGTGCCAGCAGCCAAGATTTCGGACACATTTTCTACGAGCAGTACTTC. This sequence encodes CASSQDFGHIFYEQYF.

In this sample, this clone turned up a few times. The rearrangement uses TRBV12-5 and TRBJ2-3; D not certain. The ends were cut back, 2 bases at V and 5 bases at J, with 8 bases in the middle. The V gene's germline CDR1 is LGHNT and CDR2 FRNRAP. This CDR3 region has 13 residues. Written as DNA, the CDR3 is TGTGCTAGTGGTTTGCTCGGGTTAGATACGCAGTATTTT. Translation: CASGLLGLDTQYF.

This chain uses TRBV30 with TRBJ1-3; TRBD1 agrees at 7 bases. The DNA matches TRBJ2-2 better at its end, which makes the J call doubtful. Germline loops: CDR1 GTSNPN, CDR2 SVGIG (reference sequence). The CDR3 loop spans 17 amino acids. The CDR3, as DNA: TGTGCCTGGAGTGTACACAGGGGAAGGGTCAACACCGGGGAGCTGTTTTTT. Its translation: CAWSVHRGRVNTGELFF.

This clone was seen only once. The rearrangement uses TRBV6-1 and TRBJ1-2; maybe TRBD1 (5 bases). Per germline, CDR1 MNHNS and CDR2 SASEGT. V lost 3 bases and J 0 bases, leaving 17 bases between the germline ends. The CDR3 length is 17 residues. The CDR3 is CASSEKPRQFPNYGYTF. DNA of the CDR3: TGTGCCAGCAGTGAGAAGCCTCGACAGTTTCCTAACTATGGCTACACCTTC.

In DNA, the CDR3 is TGTGCCAGCAGTCTGGGGGGGACTAGCTTTCCGTCGCAGTATTTT. Its translation is CASSLGGTSFPSQYF. The J gene is TRBJ2-3, the V gene TRBV5-6, with TRBD2 matching over 9 bases. Per germline, CDR1 SGHDT and CDR2 YYEEEE. V was pared by 5 bases and J by 10 bases, with 14 bases of the junction left unmatched. CDR3 length equals 15 residues.

The rearrangement uses TRBV20-1 and TRBJ2-3, with D unresolved. In germline, CDR1 is DFQATT, CDR2 SNEGSKA (reference sequence). This CDR3 contains 11 residues. V lost 3 bases and J 7 bases, leaving 8 bases between the germline ends. The CDR3 is CSASEVNTQYF. The CDR3 DNA reads as TGCAGTGCTAGCGAGGTGAATACGCAGTATTTT.

The chain combines TRBV5-8 with TRBJ1-5, with TRBD1 identical over 10 bases. CDR1 SGHTS and CDR2 YDEGEE come from the germline V gene. Germline trimming cut 2 bases from V and 4 bases from J; bases unmatched to any gene: 9. The CDR3 covers 17 residues. CDR3 in DNA: TGTGCCAGCAGCTTCCCCCGACAGGGGGCCTGGAATCAGCCCCAGCATTTT. Translating gives CASSFPRQGAWNQPQHF.

The chain employs TRBV4-3 and TRBJ1-1; no clear D. CDR3 length: 15 residues. Trimming pared 0 bases from V and 7 bases from J, leaving 15 bases between. The germline V gene encodes CDR1 LGHNA and CDR2 YSLEER. CDR3 sequence reads: CASSQDSMRLHEAFF. CDR3 nucleotides: TGCGCCAGCAGCCAAGATAGTATGCGGCTCCATGAAGCTTTCTTT.

The gene calls are TRBV29-1 and TRBJ2-5; TRBD1 aligns across 8 bases. This CDR3 region has 17 residues. Germline loops: CDR1 SQVTM, CDR2 ANQGSEA. With V trimmed by 1 base and J by 4 bases, 14 bases remained unmatched. CDR3 sequence reads: CSVEVGAGRGRLETQYF. The CDR3 DNA is TGCAGCGTTGAAGTGGGGGCCGGCAGGGGGCGCTTAGAGACCCAGTACTTC.

The chain employs TRBV28 and TRBJ1-1; 8 positions agree with TRBD1. The V segment lost 4 bases and the J segment 6 bases; nucleotides outside the gene matches: 13. The CDR3 covers 16 residues. Germline lookup yields CDR1 MDHEN and CDR2 SYDVKM. This CDR3 is CASSSFVGDRSAEAFF. In DNA form, the CDR3 reads TGTGCCAGCAGTTCCTTTGTCGGGGACAGGTCCGCTGAAGCTTTCTTT.